The next 27 T cell receptor beta chains were all read from a single sample in a study of shared clonotypes between healthy human individuals. Clones were sequenced by immunoSEQ multiplex PCR, and TCRdb holds only the in-frame ones, with some missing. Among about 2 million clones listed, approximately 95% were seen once. Sequencing used naive CD4+ T cells sorted from blood. Subset specified: CD45RA+ positively selected. These receptors all come from a man aged 18 to 30 in good health.

The rearrangement links TRBV7-9 to TRBJ1-1, with D unresolved. This CDR3 is built from 15 residues. From germline, CDR1 is SEHNR and CDR2 FQNEAQ (reference sequence). Trimming left V 1 base short and J 6 bases short, with 15 bases between. Here the CDR3 DNA reads TGTGCCAGCAGCTTAGGCCGGACGGAAAGCTCTGAAGCTTTCTTT. Translating gives CASSLGRTESSEAFF.

The chain is built from TRBV6-1 and TRBJ1-4; 8 bases are a match to TRBD1. Germline CDR1 is MNHNS and CDR2 is SASEGT. Trimming cost V 7 bases and J 7 bases; bases outside gene matches: 2. The CDR3 runs 12 residues. For the CDR3, the DNA is TGTGCCAGCAAGACAGGGGTTGAAAAACTGTTTTTT. This encodes CASKTGVEKLFF.

V is TRBV6-1 and J is TRBJ2-2; a possible D gene is TRBD1 (5 bases). CDR1 and CDR2 (germline): MNHNS, SASEGT. V was clipped by 8 bases and J by 4 bases, with 5 bases between them. The length of the CDR3 is 11 residues. The CDR3: CASGATGELFF. The CDR3 DNA is TGTGCCAGCGGGGCCACCGGGGAGCTGTTTTTT.

The sample holds one count of this clone. The chain recombines TRBV28 with TRBJ2-4; possibly TRBD1 or TRBD2 for D (5 bases each). The CDR3 runs to 16 residues. CDR1 and CDR2 from the germline V gene are MDHEN and SYDVKM. Deletions cut 5 bases from V and 0 bases from J, with 14 bases between. The DNA of the CDR3 is TGTGCCAGCAGTCCCCAGGGACGACTAGCCAAAAACATTCAGTACTTC. Protein: CASSPQGRLAKNIQYF.

The gene calls are TRBV6-1 and TRBJ2-5, with D possibly being TRBD1 (6 bases). V was shortened by 7 bases and J by 2 bases, with 17 bases between the two germline ends. Per germline, CDR1 MNHNS and CDR2 SASEGT. This CDR3 has 15 amino acids. Here the CDR3 DNA reads TGTGCCAGCACACCGTTCGGGACACCACAAGAGACCCAGTACTTC. Its translation: CASTPFGTPQETQYF.

V is TRBV7-9 and J is TRBJ2-3; a weak D match, TRBD1 (6 bases). Germline-derived CDR1 and CDR2 are SEHNR and FQNEAQ (reference sequence). There are 15 residues in the CDR3. The V end lost 4 bases, the J end lost 5 bases, and 16 bases lay between the germline ends. CDR3 residues: CASSWIQGGGDTQYF. The CDR3 region has the DNA TGTGCCAGCAGCTGGATACAGGGTGGTGGAGATACGCAGTATTTT. Full variable domain (rest looked up from reference TRBV7-9 and TRBJ2-3): DTGVSQNPRHKITKRGQNVTFRCDPISEHNRLYWYRQTLGQGPEFLTYFQNEAQLEKSRLLSDRFSAERPKGSFSTLEIQRTEQGDSAMYLCASSWIQGGGDTQYFGPGTRLTVL.

A word on this clone: Other DNA sequences within the sample encode an identical CDR3. This chain joins TRBV7-2 and TRBJ2-5, with 7 bases identical to TRBD2. Trimming removed 5 bases from V and 2 bases from J; junction bases left unmatched: 5. Germline values: CDR1 SGHTA, CDR2 FQGNSA. The CDR3 covers 14 residues. The CDR3 DNA sequence: TGTGCCAGCAGCCCCCCCGGGAGGCAAGAGACCCAGTACTTC. Protein: CASSPPGRQETQYF.

The chain recombines TRBV5-1 with TRBJ1-2; 9 bases fit TRBD1. This CDR3 region has 17 residues. V trimming: 0 bases; J trimming: 5 bases; junction bases outside the gene matches: 11. Germline V gene sequence: CDR1 SGHRS, CDR2 YFSETQ. CDR3 nucleotide sequence: TGCGCCAGCAGCTTGGCCGGGGTACAGGGGGCTACGTATGGCTACACCTTC. It yields the protein CASSLAGVQGATYGYTF.

This chain links TRBV7-9 with TRBJ1-6; D gene ambiguous. Trimming left V 4 bases short and J 14 bases short, with 12 bases between. Germline V CDR1 and CDR2: SEHNR, FQNEAQ (reference sequence). This CDR3 contains 12 residues. CDR3 residues: CASSSFPEALHF. The CDR3 coding sequence is TGTGCCAGCAGCTCTTTCCCCGAAGCCCTCCACTTT.

V and J are TRBV7-2 and TRBJ2-5; TRBD2 matches 8 bases. This CDR3 contains 15 residues. Losses at the gene ends were 5 bases for V and 11 bases for J; bases not matched to a gene: 16. Germline CDR1 SGHTA, CDR2 FQGNSA. The CDR3 loop is CASSPSGSPPKGQYF. Here the CDR3 DNA reads TGTGCCAGCAGCCCCAGCGGGAGCCCTCCGAAGGGTCAGTACTTC.

In its sample, this clone was seen once. The chain uses TRBV7-4 and TRBJ1-1, with 10 bases identical to TRBD1. The CDR3 contains 16 residues. Germline CDR1 and CDR2: SGHVT and SQSDAQ. Losses at the gene ends were 5 bases for V and 1 base for J; bases not matched to a gene: 7. CDR3 amino acids: CASSQTGGAGNTEAFF. DNA of the CDR3: TGTGCCAGCAGCCAGACAGGGGGCGCCGGGAACACTGAAGCTTTCTTT. Filled out from reference TRBV7-4 and TRBJ1-1, the complete variable domain reads GAGVSQSPRYKVAKRGRDVALRCDSISGHVTLYWYRQTLGQGSEVLTYSQSDAQRDKSGRPSGRFSAERPERSVSTLKIQRTEQGDSAVYLCASSQTGGAGNTEAFFGQGTRLTVV.

The chain employs TRBV5-4 and TRBJ2-4, with D perhaps matching TRBD2 (6 bases). Between the trimmed V and J ends, which lost 0 bases and 3 bases, there was a span of 10 bases. This CDR3 has 15 residues. Germline V gene sequence: CDR1 SGHNT, CDR2 YYREEE (reference sequence). Here the CDR3 reads CASSLDGSGKNIQYF. The CDR3 bases are TGTGCCAGCAGCTTGGACGGGAGCGGCAAAAACATTCAGTACTTC. Based on the CDR3 plus reference TRBV5-4 and TRBJ2-4, the full variable domain is ETGVTQSPTHLIKTRGQQVTLRCSSQSGHNTVSWYQQALGQGPQFIFQYYREEENGRGNFPPRFSGLQFPNYSSELNVNALELDDSALYLCASSLDGSGKNIQYFGAGTRLSVL.

On this clone: The sample holds other DNA sequences that translate to the same CDR3. CDR3 bases: TGTGCCTGGAGTGTACTAGGGGAGACCCAGTACTTC. It codes for CAWSVLGETQYF. The V gene is TRBV30, the J gene TRBJ2-5; TRBD2 is a possible D gene (5 bases). This CDR3 is 12 amino acids long. V lost 0 bases to trimming and J lost 5 bases, with 7 bases between them. Germline CDR1 reads GTSNPN; CDR2 reads SVGIG (reference sequence).

This chain joins TRBV11-1 and TRBJ1-3; D remains ambiguous. Germline CDR1 is SGHAT and CDR2 is FQDESV (reference sequence). The CDR3 covers 15 residues. V gave up 1 base and J gave up 4 bases, with 11 bases separating them. CDR3 amino acids: CASSLVPGSGNTIYF. CDR3 nucleotide sequence: TGTGCCAGCAGCTTAGTCCCGGGCTCAGGAAACACCATATATTTT.

This clone was seen only once. This rearrangement joins TRBV2 to TRBJ1-5; 10 nucleotides align to TRBD1. This CDR3 region has 17 residues. The J segment lost 0 bases and the V segment lost 4 bases, leaving 6 bases of the junction unmatched. Germline values: CDR1 SNHLY, CDR2 FYNNEI. The CDR3 spells CASSGGTGANSNQPQHF. The CDR3, as DNA: TGTGCCAGCAGTGGAGGGACAGGGGCCAATAGCAATCAGCCCCAGCATTTT.

The genes are TRBV11-3 and TRBJ1-5; 8 bases line up with TRBD1. J gave up 0 bases and V 4 bases, and 14 bases lay outside the gene matches. In germline, CDR1 is SGHNT, CDR2 YENEEA. The CDR3 contains 19 residues. The DNA for the CDR3 is TGTGCCAGCAGCTATAACCGGGACAGGAGGGATTATAGCAATCAGCCCCAGCATTTT. It yields the protein CASSYNRDRRDYSNQPQHF.

V and J are TRBV5-1 and TRBJ1-4; 8 bases map to TRBD1. V shed 5 bases, J shed 8 bases, and the junction held 8 bases outside the gene matches. Germline values: CDR1 SGHRS, CDR2 YFSETQ. The CDR3 contains 14 residues. The CDR3 DNA sequence: TGCGCCAGCAGACGGACAGGGAGGGGAGAAAAACTGTTTTTT. This sequence encodes CASRRTGRGEKLFF.

This clone has only one observation. The chain links TRBV10-3 to TRBJ2-2; D ambiguous. Germline CDR1 is ENHRY and CDR2 is SYGVKD. The CDR3 is made up of 14 amino acids. Trimming shortened V by 2 bases and J by 5 bases, and 9 bases separated the two germline ends. The CDR3 DNA follows: TGTGCCATCAGTGAGGGCCCTTATACCGGGGAGCTGTTTTTT. Protein: CAISEGPYTGELFF.

The chain uses TRBV30 and TRBJ2-2; the D call may be TRBD1 or TRBD2 (7 bases each). This CDR3 is built from 14 residues. The ends were cut back, 2 bases at V and 5 bases at J, with 12 bases in the middle. Per the germline V gene, CDR1 is GTSNPN and CDR2 is SVGIG (reference sequence). The CDR3 sequence: CAWSTRGGTGELFF. CDR3 sequence (DNA): TGTGCCTGGAGTACCAGGGGGGGGACCGGGGAGCTGTTTTTT.

This clone was recorded once. The chain uses TRBV6-5 and TRBJ2-3, with 10 bases identical to TRBD1. The ends lost 3 bases at V and 5 bases at J; junction bases unmatched: 8. Germline V CDR1 and CDR2: MNHEY, SVGAGI. This CDR3 is 16 amino acids long. The CDR3 region has the DNA TGTGCCAGCAGTTATCCGACAGGGGGCCGCAGAGATACGCAGTATTTT. This sequence encodes CASSYPTGGRRDTQYF.

V usage is TRBV6-1 and J usage is TRBJ2-3, with D hard to call. V was clipped by 2 bases and J by 0 bases, with 9 bases between them. Germline V gene sequence: CDR1 MNHNS, CDR2 SASEGT. This CDR3 region has 15 residues. The CDR3 protein is CASSELRASTDTQYF. The CDR3 DNA follows: TGTGCCAGCAGTGAATTAAGGGCTAGCACAGATACGCAGTATTTT.

The chain has TRBV27 and TRBJ2-6, with D possibly being TRBD1 or TRBD2 (6 bases each). Per germline, CDR1 MNHEY and CDR2 SMNVEV (reference sequence). Deletions cut 6 bases from V and 2 bases from J, with 14 bases between. The CDR3 sequence is 16 residues long. The CDR3 DNA follows: TGTGCCAGCAGCAAAGAGAGGGGGGCTGGGGCCAACGTCCTGACTTTC. Translation gives CASSKERGAGANVLTF.

V gene TRBV11-2 combines with J gene TRBJ1-5; D gene ambiguous. The germline gives CDR1 SGHAT, CDR2 FQNNGV. Deletions cut 5 bases from V and 11 bases from J, with 16 bases between. CDR3 size: 13 residues. CDR3 sequence reads: CASSAQLAAAQHF. The DNA of the CDR3 is TGTGCCAGCAGCGCCCAGTTGGCGGCGGCCCAGCATTTT.

The V gene is TRBV5-1, the J gene TRBJ2-3, with TRBD2 identical over 11 bases. This CDR3 has 17 residues. After removal of 2 bases from V and 5 bases from J, the junction contained 10 bases not matched to a gene. The germline V gene encodes CDR1 SGHRS and CDR2 YFSETQ. The CDR3 reads CASSFGGTSGGIDTQYF. CDR3 bases: TGCGCCAGCAGCTTTGGAGGGACTAGCGGAGGGATAGATACGCAGTATTTT.

This clone occurred once. This chain connects TRBV6-1 to TRBJ2-1; D call uncertain. The length of the CDR3 is 11 residues. The V gene's germline CDR1 is MNHNS and CDR2 SASEGT. V dropped 5 bases and J dropped 11 bases, with 10 bases sitting between them. The CDR3 DNA is TGTGCCAGCAGTAACACCGTTCAGCAGTTCTTC. This encodes CASSNTVQQFF.

The rearrangement links TRBV7-2 to TRBJ2-3, with D uncertain. This CDR3 is 13 amino acids long. The germline V gene has CDR1 SGHTA and CDR2 FQGNSA. Between the trimmed V and J ends, which lost 0 bases and 5 bases, there was a span of 6 bases. The CDR3 region is CASSLARRDTQYF. Written as DNA, the CDR3 is TGTGCCAGCAGCTTAGCGCGTAGAGATACGCAGTATTTT.

The chain is built from TRBV5-1 and TRBJ2-3; 10 bases align to TRBD2. Germline V lookup: CDR1 SGHRS, CDR2 YFSETQ. The CDR3 extends over 16 amino acids. V was clipped by 2 bases and J by 3 bases; unmatched bases: 6. The CDR3 DNA follows: TGCGCCAGCAGCTTCCATACTAGCGGGGAGACAGATACGCAGTATTTT. Encoded protein: CASSFHTSGETDTQYF.